This TCR beta chain was captured in a study of shared clonotypes between healthy human individuals. The study, taken as a whole, reports: Sampling involved blood alone; tissue repertoires likely differ.

About this clone itself: The target antigen is unknown. The sample contains more than one DNA sequence encoding this CDR3.

Sequenced by immunoSEQ multiplex PCR; TCRdb stores in-frame clones only, minus some. The table records 1,500,000 or so clones, about 98.5% of them present only once. The TCR comes from a man aged 25-45 years in good health. Sequenced material: naive CD4+ T cells sorted from blood. Described subset: CD45RA+ positively selected.

This CDR3 is CASSSVGGRTDTQYF. The CDR3, as DNA: TGTGCCAGCAGCTCGGTAGGGGGGCGCACAGATACGCAGTATTTT. The rearrangement joins TRBV9 to TRBJ2-3; D is tentatively TRBD1 or TRBD2 (6 bases each). Trimming cost V 4 bases and J 1 base, with 13 bases left between them. Germline V gene data show CDR1 as SGDLS and CDR2 as YYNGEE. The CDR3 spans 15 residues.